The next 21 T cell receptor beta chains were all read from a single sample in a study of patients and donors after allogeneic stem cell transplantation. MiXCR, applied by TCRdb to the RT-PCR reads, yields one record per CDR3 protein. Here the sample spans 920,000 or so distinct CDR3 sequences, roughly 18% being singletons. Sequenced sample: blood, either unsorted or a sorted T cell fraction (not recorded which). The receptors come from a human donor who was either an allogeneic HSCT recipient or a stem cell or donor lymphocyte infusion donor (not recorded which). It is not recorded whose cells these are; they may come from a transplant donor.

This clonotype was observed at least ten times. The chain is built from TRBV7-9 and TRBJ2-5, with 9 bases aligning to TRBD1. The ends lost 4 bases at V and 2 bases at J; junction bases unmatched: 2. Germline V CDR1 and CDR2: SEHNR, FQNEAQ (reference sequence). The CDR3 loop spans 14 amino acids. CDR3 nucleotides: TGTGCCAGCAGCTCGGACAGGGGACAAGAGACCCAGTACTTC. It yields the protein CASSSDRGQETQYF. Combining the CDR3 with reference TRBV7-9 and TRBJ2-5 gives the whole variable domain DTGVSQNPRHKITKRGQNVTFRCDPISEHNRLYWYRQTLGQGPEFLTYFQNEAQLEKSRLLSDRFSAERPKGSFSTLEIQRTEQGDSAMYLCASSSDRGQETQYFGPGTRLLVL.

The V gene is TRBV18, the J gene TRBJ1-3; no clear D. The CDR3 is made up of 15 amino acids. Germline V gene sequence: CDR1 KGHSH, CDR2 LQKENI. V was trimmed by 1 base and J by 1 base, leaving 8 bases between them. CDR3 nucleotide sequence: TGTGCCAGCTCACCACTGATAAGGTCTGGAAACACCATATATTTT. Translating gives CASSPLIRSGNTIYF.

In this sample, this clonotype turned up a few times. This chain connects TRBV20-1 to TRBJ1-1; 7 positions match TRBD1. Trimming at V came to 8 bases and at J to 6 bases, leaving 9 bases not matched to a gene. Germline loops: CDR1 DFQATT, CDR2 SNEGSKA (reference sequence). The CDR3 spans 12 residues. This CDR3 is CSPRGAIPEAFF. CDR3 DNA sequence: TGCAGTCCCAGGGGGGCAATACCTGAAGCTTTCTTT.

The sample holds many counts of this clonotype. V is TRBV5-1 and J is TRBJ2-3; D is undetermined. V gave up 4 bases and J gave up 0 bases, with 6 bases separating them. CDR1 is SGHRS and CDR2 is YFSETQ in the germline V gene. The CDR3 is made up of 13 amino acids. The CDR3 bases are TGCGCCAGCAGCGGGTGGAGCACAGATACGCAGTATTTT. Translating it yields CASSGWSTDTQYF.

This clonotype was observed at least ten times. The gene calls are TRBV12-3 or TRBV12-4 and TRBJ2-7; D is perhaps TRBD2 (5 bases). CDR3 length equals 13 residues. The V gene lost 3 bases and the J gene lost 3 bases, with 9 bases spanning the gap. The CDR3 region is CASSLIRGYEQYF. The CDR3 DNA sequence: TGTGCCAGCAGTTTGATTCGGGGCTACGAGCAGTACTTC.

This clonotype has only a few counts. The rearrangement uses TRBV20-1 and TRBJ2-2; D is ambiguous. The CDR3 is 16 residues long. CDR1 is DFQATT, CDR2 SNEGSKA, per germline (reference sequence). The V gene lost 3 bases and the J gene lost 1 base, with 15 bases spanning the gap. CDR3 amino acids: CSARRPGVKNTGELFF. The CDR3 bases are TGCAGTGCTAGGCGTCCAGGAGTTAAGAACACCGGGGAGCTGTTTTTT.

The chain carries TRBV12-3 or TRBV12-4 and TRBJ1-4, with 11 nucleotides matching TRBD1. The CDR3 is 17 residues long. Trimming cost V 6 bases and J 7 bases; bases outside gene matches: 13. CDR3 DNA sequence: TGTGCCAGCAGCCTAGGACAGGGGGCGTTTTATGGTGAAAAACTGTTTTTT. Translated: CASSLGQGAFYGEKLFF.

This clonotype was seen repeatedly, ten times or more. One end of the junction is discordant with germline, which a read error may explain. CDR3 nucleotide sequence: TGTGCCAGCAGTTCCGGACTAGCGGGAGGTTACGAGCAGTACTTC. As protein: CASSSGLAGGYEQYF. V and J are TRBV5-1 and TRBJ2-7, with TRBD2 matching over 14 bases. The CDR3 is 15 residues long. Germline lookup yields CDR1 SGHRS and CDR2 YFSETQ.

The rearrangement links TRBV7-6 to TRBJ2-7, with D tentatively TRBD1 or TRBD2 (6 bases each). The CDR3 runs to 14 residues. The germline gives CDR1 SGHVS, CDR2 FNYEAQ. V was trimmed by 4 bases and J by 2 bases, leaving 12 bases between them. For the CDR3, the DNA is TGTGCCAGCAGCTCAGGAGGGGGAGCCTACGAGCAGTACTTC. Amino acid sequence: CASSSGGGAYEQYF.

The gene calls are TRBV7-2 and TRBJ2-7, with TRBD2 matching over 8 bases. V lost 5 bases, J lost 2 bases, and 5 bases stayed unmatched. There are 14 residues in the CDR3. CDR1 and CDR2 from the germline V gene are SGHTA and FQGNSA. The CDR3 here is CASSVGLGAYEQYF. The DNA for the CDR3 is TGTGCCAGCAGCGTGGGACTAGGGGCCTACGAGCAGTACTTC.

The chain couples TRBV19 to TRBJ2-7; perhaps TRBD1 as D (6 bases). Deletions cut 1 base from V and 3 bases from J, with 13 bases between. This CDR3 comprises 15 residues. Germline V lookup: CDR1 LNHDA, CDR2 SQIVND (reference sequence). This CDR3 reads CASSIVGAQGYEQYF. CDR3 bases: TGTGCCAGTAGTATAGTGGGGGCGCAGGGCTACGAGCAGTACTTC.

Only a few counts were recorded for this clonotype. The J gene is TRBJ2-7, the V gene TRBV6-5; tentative D call: TRBD1 (6 bases). This CDR3 region has 15 residues. Between the trimmed V and J ends, which lost 4 bases and 3 bases, there was a span of 16 bases. Germline lookup yields CDR1 MNHEY and CDR2 SVGAGI. The CDR3 DNA reads TGTGCCAGCAGTTTAAAAAGGGGGATGGACTACGAGCAGTACTTC. This sequence encodes CASSLKRGMDYEQYF.

There are a few counts of this clonotype. V and J are TRBV5-8 and TRBJ1-4; D not certain. Germline CDR1 is SGHTS and CDR2 is YDEGEE. V was trimmed by 0 bases and J by 8 bases, leaving 8 bases between them. CDR3 length: 13 amino acids. In DNA form, the CDR3 reads TGTGCCAGCAGCTTGGTCCGGTGGGAAAAACTGTTTTTT. It translates to CASSLVRWEKLFF.

The chain has TRBV20-1 and TRBJ1-2; D is unclear. The CDR3 contains 14 residues. Trimming removed 2 bases at V and 4 bases at J, with 14 bases between. Germline loops: CDR1 DFQATT, CDR2 SNEGSKA (reference sequence). The CDR3 spells CSARHKRQLYGYTF. The CDR3 DNA sequence: TGCAGTGCTAGACACAAGCGGCAGCTCTATGGCTACACCTTC.

This clonotype has just a few counts. The V and J genes are TRBV5-1 and TRBJ2-7, with 14 bases that match TRBD2. J was trimmed by 3 bases and V by 4 bases; bases with no gene match: 6. Germline-derived CDR1 and CDR2 are SGHRS and YFSETQ. The CDR3 loop spans 16 amino acids. This CDR3 is CASSPGTSGGNYEQYF. The DNA of the CDR3 is TGCGCCAGCAGCCCTGGGACTAGCGGGGGTAACTACGAGCAGTACTTC.

The V call is TRBV27, the J call TRBJ1-2; D is unresolved. The germline CDR1 and CDR2 sequences are MNHEY and SMNVEV (reference sequence). Trimming left V 2 bases short and J 8 bases short, with 12 bases between. The CDR3 totals 13 residues. The DNA of the CDR3 is TGTGCCAGCAGTTTACTCGCCGGTGAGGGCTACACCTTC. Its translation: CASSLLAGEGYTF.

This rearrangement joins TRBV4-2 to TRBJ2-7; TRBD1 matches at 9 bases. The ends lost 1 base at V and 5 bases at J; junction bases unmatched: 6. In germline, CDR1 is LGHNA, CDR2 YNFKEQ. The CDR3 is 15 residues long. In DNA form, the CDR3 reads TGTGCCAGCAGCCAAGTTCTGGGACAGGGTAACGAGCAGTACTTC. Its protein is CASSQVLGQGNEQYF.

The CDR3 DNA follows: TGTGCCAGCAGTAATGTCGGCCTCCCCTACGAGACCCAGTACTTC. Translation gives CASSNVGLPYETQYF. The rearrangement uses TRBV6-1 and TRBJ2-5; D gene uncertain. Germline assignment: CDR1 MNHNS and CDR2 SASEGT. V dropped 5 bases and J dropped 5 bases, with 18 bases sitting between them. The CDR3 totals 15 residues.

The chain recombines TRBV7-2 with TRBJ1-5, with a possible D match to TRBD1 (5 bases). CDR1 and CDR2 (germline): SGHTA, FQGNSA. The CDR3 contains 17 residues. Between the trimmed V and J ends, which lost 1 base and 0 bases, there was a span of 13 bases. The CDR3: CASSLVLQEYSNQPQHF. The CDR3 DNA is TGTGCCAGCAGCTTAGTATTACAGGAATATAGCAATCAGCCCCAGCATTTT. Drawing the rest from reference TRBV7-2 and TRBJ1-5, the complete variable domain is GAGVSQSPSNKVTEKGKDVELRCDPISGHTALYWYRQSLGQGLEFLIYFQGNSAPDKSGLPSDRFSAERTGGSVSTLTIQRTQQEDSAVYLCASSLVLQEYSNQPQHFGDGTRLSIL.

V is TRBV9 and J is TRBJ2-5; tentative D call: TRBD2 (6 bases). The CDR3 is made up of 15 amino acids. V dropped 4 bases and J dropped 1 base, with 14 bases sitting between them. Germline CDR1 and CDR2: SGDLS and YYNGEE. This CDR3 reads CASSIDGRFQETQYF. CDR3 coding DNA: TGTGCCAGCAGCATAGACGGGAGATTCCAAGAGACCCAGTACTTC. Looking up the rest from reference TRBV9 and TRBJ2-5 gives the full variable domain: DSGVTQTPKHLITATGQRVTLRCSPRSGDLSVYWYQQSLDQGLQFLIQYYNGEERAKGNILERFSAQQFPDLHSELNLSSLELGDSALYFCASSIDGRFQETQYFGPGTRLLVL.

This clonotype was observed a few times. The chain couples TRBV4-3 to TRBJ2-3; weak D call: TRBD2 (6 bases). Germline lookup yields CDR1 LGHNA and CDR2 YSLEER. The CDR3 extends over 17 amino acids. V lost 3 bases to trimming and J lost 1 base, with 17 bases between them. The CDR3 DNA reads TGCGCCAGCAGCCACTTTACCGGGACTTCAGGCACAGATACGCAGTATTTT. This encodes CASSHFTGTSGTDTQYF.